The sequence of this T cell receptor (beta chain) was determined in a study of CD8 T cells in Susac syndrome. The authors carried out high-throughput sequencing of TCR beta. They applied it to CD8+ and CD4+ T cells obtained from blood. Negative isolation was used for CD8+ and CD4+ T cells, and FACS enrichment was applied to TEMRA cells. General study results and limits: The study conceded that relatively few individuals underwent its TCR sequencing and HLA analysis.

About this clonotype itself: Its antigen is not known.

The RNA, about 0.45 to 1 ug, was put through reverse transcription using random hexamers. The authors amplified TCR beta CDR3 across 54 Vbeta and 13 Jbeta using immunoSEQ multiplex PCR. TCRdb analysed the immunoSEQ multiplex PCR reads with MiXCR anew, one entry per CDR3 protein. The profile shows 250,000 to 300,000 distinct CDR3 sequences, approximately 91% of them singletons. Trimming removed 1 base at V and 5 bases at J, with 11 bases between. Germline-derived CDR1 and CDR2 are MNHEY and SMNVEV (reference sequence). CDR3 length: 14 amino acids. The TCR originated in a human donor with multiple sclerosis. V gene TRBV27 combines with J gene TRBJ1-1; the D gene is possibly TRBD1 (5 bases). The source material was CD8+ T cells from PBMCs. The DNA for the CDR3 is TGTGCCAGCAGTTTATATTGGGGCGCGACTGAAGCTTTCTTT. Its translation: CASSLYWGATEAFF.